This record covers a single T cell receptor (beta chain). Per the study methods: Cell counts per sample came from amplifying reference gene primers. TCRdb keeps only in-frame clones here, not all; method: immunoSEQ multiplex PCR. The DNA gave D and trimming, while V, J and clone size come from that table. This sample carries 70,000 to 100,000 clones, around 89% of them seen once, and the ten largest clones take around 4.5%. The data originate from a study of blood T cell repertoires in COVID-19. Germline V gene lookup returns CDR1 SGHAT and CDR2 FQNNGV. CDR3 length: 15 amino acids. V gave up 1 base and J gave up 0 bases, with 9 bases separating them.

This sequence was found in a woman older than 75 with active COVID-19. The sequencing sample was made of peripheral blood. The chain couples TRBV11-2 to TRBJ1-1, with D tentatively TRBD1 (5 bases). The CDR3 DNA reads TGTGCCAGCAGCTTAGGGTCAGGGTTGAACACTGAAGCTTTCTTT. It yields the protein CASSLGSGLNTEAFF.